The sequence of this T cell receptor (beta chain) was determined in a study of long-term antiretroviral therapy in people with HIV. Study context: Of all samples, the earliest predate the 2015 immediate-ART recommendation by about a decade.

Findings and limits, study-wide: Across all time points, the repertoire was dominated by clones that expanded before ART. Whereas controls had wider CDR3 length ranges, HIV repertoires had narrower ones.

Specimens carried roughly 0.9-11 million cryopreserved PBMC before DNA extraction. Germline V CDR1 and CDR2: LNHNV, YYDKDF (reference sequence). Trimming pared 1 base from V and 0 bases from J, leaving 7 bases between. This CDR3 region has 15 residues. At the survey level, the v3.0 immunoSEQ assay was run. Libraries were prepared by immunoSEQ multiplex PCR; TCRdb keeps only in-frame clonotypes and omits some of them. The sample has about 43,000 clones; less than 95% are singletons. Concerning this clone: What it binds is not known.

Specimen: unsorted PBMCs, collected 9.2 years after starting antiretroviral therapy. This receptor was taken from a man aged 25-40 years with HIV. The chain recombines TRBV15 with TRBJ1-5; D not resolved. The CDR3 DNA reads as TGTGCCACCAGCAGAGCGGGGAATAGCAATCAGCCCCAGCATTTT. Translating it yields CATSRAGNSNQPQHF.